This entry lists 24 T cell receptor beta chains sequenced from one sample in a study of T cell repertoires in cytomegalovirus infection. One entry per CDR3 protein results from TCRdb running MiXCR on the reads. The sample records just under 550,000 distinct CDR3 sequences, less than 30% being singletons. Sequences were obtained from PBMCs. The source of these receptors is a human donor in good health (CMV status not recorded). Some clones in this sample may be carry-over from other donors' samples.

The genes are TRBV7-9 and TRBJ2-4, with D possibly matching TRBD1 (5 bases). Germline CDR1 reads SEHNR; CDR2 reads FQNEAQ (reference sequence). There are 12 residues in the CDR3. The V and J ends lost 5 bases and 12 bases respectively, with 14 bases between them. This CDR3 is CASSRQSQAQYF. CDR3 in DNA: TGTGCCAGCAGCCGACAGAGCCAGGCTCAGTACTTC.

The gene calls are TRBV28 and TRBJ1-4, with 7 bases fitting TRBD1. V shed 5 bases, J shed 0 bases, and the junction held 9 bases outside the gene matches. Germline V gene sequence: CDR1 MDHEN, CDR2 SYDVKM. The CDR3 is 17 residues long. The CDR3 region is CASSRHGQASTNEKLFF. The CDR3 nucleotides read TGTGCCAGCAGTCGACACGGACAGGCGTCAACTAATGAAAAACTGTTTTTT.

This clonotype was seen repeatedly, ten times or more. DNA of the CDR3: TGTGCCAGCAGCCCAATAGCGGAAGAGACCCAGTACTTC. Protein: CASSPIAEETQYF. The chain uses TRBV7-2 and TRBJ2-5, with D possibly matching TRBD2 (6 bases). Germline CDR1 SGHTA, CDR2 FQGNSA. This CDR3 is built from 13 residues. V lost 5 bases, J lost 3 bases, and 10 bases lay in between.

J is TRBJ1-2 and V is TRBV5-4; possible D gene TRBD1, 6 bases. This CDR3 contains 13 residues. The V end was cut by 1 base, the J end by 8 bases, with 12 bases between. Germline CDR1 SGHNT, CDR2 YYREEE (reference sequence). CDR3 coding DNA: TGTGCCAGCAGCTTGCTGGCAGGGGACGGCTACACCTTC. This codes for CASSLLAGDGYTF.

This clonotype came up many times. The rearrangement joins TRBV7-2 to TRBJ2-3; D gene uncertain. The CDR3 totals 15 residues. CDR1 is SGHTA, CDR2 FQGNSA, per germline. V was shortened by 0 bases and J by 0 bases, with 7 bases between the two germline ends. CDR3 in DNA: TGTGCCAGCAGCTTAGCGGTCCAAAGCACAGATACGCAGTATTTT. This translates into CASSLAVQSTDTQYF.

This clonotype was seen repeatedly, ten times or more. J is TRBJ2-7 and V is TRBV7-2, with D tentatively TRBD2 (5 bases). Trimming stripped 5 bases from V and 3 bases from J, with 11 bases between. Germline-derived CDR1 and CDR2 are SGHTA and FQGNSA. The CDR3 sequence is 13 residues long. The CDR3 here is CASSTSVRYEQYF. In DNA form, the CDR3 reads TGTGCCAGCAGCACTAGTGTACGCTACGAGCAGTACTTC.

V gene TRBV15 combines with J gene TRBJ2-7; D ambiguous. This CDR3 is 12 amino acids long. The V end lost 3 bases, the J end lost 7 bases, and 10 bases lay between the germline ends. CDR1 is LNHNV and CDR2 is YYDKDF in the germline V gene (reference sequence). In DNA, the CDR3 is TGTGCCACCAGCAGTGGTCCTCGGGAGCAGTACTTC. Its translation is CATSSGPREQYF.

This rearrangement joins TRBV20-1 to TRBJ2-3; D perhaps matches TRBD2 (6 bases). The CDR3 consists of 14 residues. Germline V CDR1 and CDR2: DFQATT, SNEGSKA (reference sequence). V dropped 4 bases and J dropped 3 bases, with 14 bases sitting between them. The CDR3 reads CSAILAIQTDTQYF. In nucleotides, the CDR3 is TGCAGTGCTATTCTAGCGATTCAAACAGATACGCAGTATTTT.

This chain links TRBV6-4 with TRBJ2-2; no definite D call. This CDR3 has 14 amino acids. V gave up 9 bases and J gave up 5 bases, with 16 bases separating them. CDR1 and CDR2 from the germline V gene are MRHNA and SNTAGT. The CDR3: CASQEYYRTGELFF. The CDR3 DNA is TGTGCCAGTCAGGAATACTACCGGACCGGGGAGCTGTTTTTT.

This chain links TRBV29-1 with TRBJ1-2; TRBD1 might be the D (5 bases). The V gene's germline CDR1 is SQVTM and CDR2 ANQGSEA. The CDR3 has 10 amino acids. The V end was cut by 3 bases, the J end by 7 bases, with 6 bases between. CDR3 sequence: CSVDGGGYTF. The CDR3 coding sequence is TGCAGCGTTGACGGGGGTGGCTACACCTTC.

This chain connects TRBV28 to TRBJ2-2; TRBD1 might be the D (6 bases). The V gene lost 5 bases and the J gene lost 6 bases, with 10 bases spanning the gap. Germline CDR1 is MDHEN and CDR2 is SYDVKM. The CDR3 loop spans 13 amino acids. DNA of the CDR3: TGTGCCAGCAGTCTCAGGGGACCCGGGGAGCTGTTTTTT. Translating it yields CASSLRGPGELFF.

There are a few counts of this clonotype. This chain uses TRBV28 with TRBJ2-7; D gene unclear. Germline-derived CDR1 and CDR2 are MDHEN and SYDVKM. The germline V and J ends were trimmed by 3 bases and 3 bases, with 6 bases remaining between them. The CDR3 is made up of 12 amino acids. Here the CDR3 DNA reads TGTGCCAGCAGTTTGAAGGGCTACGAGCAGTACTTC. Amino acid sequence: CASSLKGYEQYF. Supplemented by reference TRBV28 and TRBJ2-7, the full variable domain reads DVKVTQSSRYLVKRTGEKVFLECVQDMDHENMFWYRQDPGLGLRLIYFSYDVKMKEKGDIPEGYSVSREKKERFSLILESASTNQTSMYLCASSLKGYEQYFGPGTRLTVT.

This clonotype showed up many times. The chain joins TRBV7-2 to TRBJ2-1, with 7 nucleotides matching TRBD1. The ends lost 6 bases at V and 9 bases at J; junction bases unmatched: 8. There are 13 residues in the CDR3. Germline lookup yields CDR1 SGHTA and CDR2 FQGNSA. CDR3 loop: CASSRPGGAEQFF. The CDR3 nucleotides are TGTGCCAGCAGTCGCCCAGGGGGAGCTGAGCAGTTCTTC. Combining the CDR3 with reference TRBV7-2 and TRBJ2-1 gives the whole variable domain GAGVSQSPSNKVTEKGKDVELRCDPISGHTALYWYRQSLGQGLEFLIYFQGNSAPDKSGLPSDRFSAERTGGSVSTLTIQRTQQEDSAVYLCASSRPGGAEQFFGPGTRLTVL.

In its sample, this clonotype was seen a few times. The rearrangement uses TRBV6-2 or TRBV6-3 and TRBJ1-6, with unresolved D. The CDR3 runs 13 residues. V gave up 6 bases and J gave up 7 bases, with 10 bases separating them. Germline V gene lookup returns CDR1 MNHEY and CDR2 SVGEGT. The DNA for the CDR3 is TGTGCCAGCAGCCGCCCGGACAATTCACCCCTCCACTTT. Protein: CASSRPDNSPLHF.

This clonotype was seen only a few times. The gene calls are TRBV7-6 and TRBJ1-6; D perhaps matches TRBD1 (5 bases). This CDR3 region has 15 residues. Per germline, CDR1 SGHVS and CDR2 FNYEAQ. V was pared by 5 bases and J by 10 bases, with 18 bases between. DNA of the CDR3: TGTGCCAGCAGCCCCGGTTCAGGGCGTCGCTCACCCCTCCACTTT. Protein product: CASSPGSGRRSPLHF.

This CDR3 reads CASSSTGTKAFF. In DNA, the CDR3 is TGTGCCAGCAGCTCCACCGGGACAAAGGCTTTCTTT. The rearrangement uses TRBV7-1 and TRBJ1-1, with D perhaps matching TRBD1 (6 bases). TRBV7-1 is flagged as an ORF with uncertain function. V lost 3 bases and J 11 bases, leaving 13 bases between the germline ends. CDR3 length: 12 residues.

This clonotype was seen at least ten times. The chain uses TRBV6-4 and TRBJ1-6; 10 bases fit TRBD1. Trimming removed 0 bases from V and 7 bases from J; junction bases left unmatched: 0. Germline V gives CDR1 MRHNA, CDR2 SNTAGT. CDR3 length: 15 residues. CDR3 amino acids: CASSDSTGGNSPLHF. The CDR3 nucleotides are TGTGCCAGCAGTGACTCGACAGGGGGCAATTCACCCCTCCACTTT.

The rearrangement joins TRBV6-5 to TRBJ1-2, with D possibly TRBD1 on 6 matching bases. The CDR3 has 14 residues. Germline V CDR1 and CDR2: MNHEY, SVGAGI. V lost 2 bases and J 2 bases, leaving 9 bases between the germline ends. This CDR3 reads CASSYLTGNYGYTF. The CDR3 DNA reads TGTGCCAGCAGTTACCTCACAGGGAACTATGGCTACACCTTC.

This rearrangement joins TRBV29-1 to TRBJ2-5, with no clear D. The V end lost 3 bases, the J end lost 3 bases, and 2 bases lay between the germline ends. The V gene's germline CDR1 is SQVTM and CDR2 ANQGSEA. The CDR3 has 10 amino acids. The CDR3 DNA reads TGCAGCGTTGAGAAAGAGACCCAGTACTTC. Translating it yields CSVEKETQYF.

This clonotype was seen many times. The rearrangement joins TRBV7-2 to TRBJ2-2; 8 bases fit TRBD2. Unmatched junction bases numbered 10, after V lost 5 bases and J lost 2 bases. The germline V gene has CDR1 SGHTA and CDR2 FQGNSA. The length of the CDR3 is 17 residues. In DNA, the CDR3 is TGTGCCAGCAGCCCCATGAGTAGCGGGGTTAACACCGGGGAGCTGTTTTTT. Protein sequence: CASSPMSSGVNTGELFF.

The rearrangement joins TRBV5-5 to TRBJ2-1, with 7 bases lining up with TRBD2. The V gene end was trimmed by 4 bases and the J gene end by 10 bases; junction bases not matched to a gene: 8. Germline loops: CDR1 SGHKS, CDR2 YYEKEE (reference sequence). This CDR3 region has 13 residues. The CDR3 region is CASSLGDYLEQFF. CDR3 nucleotides: TGTGCCAGCAGCCTTGGGGACTACCTAGAGCAGTTCTTC. The variable domain in full, with the rest retrieved from reference TRBV5-5 and TRBJ2-1, is DAGVTQSPTHLIKTRGQQVTLRCSPISGHKSVSWYQQVLGQGPQFIFQYYEKEERGRGNFPDRFSARQFPNYSSELNVNALLLGDSALYLCASSLGDYLEQFFGPGTRLTVL.

This clonotype was detected many times. The chain links TRBV7-2 to TRBJ2-7; 7 bases align to TRBD1. This CDR3 region has 14 residues. The germline V gene has CDR1 SGHTA and CDR2 FQGNSA. V lost 3 bases and J lost 6; bases outside the gene matches: 8. CDR3 loop: CASSFNRQGGEQYF. The CDR3 bases are TGTGCCAGCAGCTTTAACCGACAGGGTGGCGAGCAGTACTTC.

The V and J genes are TRBV7-9 and TRBJ2-1, with D possibly matching TRBD2 (6 bases). The CDR3 has 14 amino acids. CDR1 and CDR2 (germline): SEHNR, FQNEAQ (reference sequence). The V gene lost 4 bases and the J gene lost 7 bases, with 14 bases spanning the gap. CDR3: CASSWGTAGNEQFF. CDR3 nucleotide sequence: TGTGCCAGCAGCTGGGGCACGGCGGGGAATGAGCAGTTCTTC.

This sequence joins TRBV7-9 and TRBJ2-1, with D unresolved. CDR3 length equals 16 residues. CDR1 is SEHNR, CDR2 FQNEAQ, per germline (reference sequence). Trimming took 5 bases from V and 5 from J, leaving 19 bases between them. The CDR3 DNA sequence: TGTGCCAGCAGCCCGCGAAACACCAGACGGGACAATGAGCAGTTCTTC. It is translated as CASSPRNTRRDNEQFF.